These 8 T cell receptor beta chains share one sample of origin, sequenced in a study of monozygotic twins with inflammatory bowel disease. No DNA is given; TCRdb re-called the 5' RACE reads and lists each CDR3 protein once. The sample has approximately 200,000 distinct CDR3 sequences. Material for sequencing was blood. The receptors come from a human donor with ulcerative colitis or Crohn's disease, or a healthy co-twin of an affected twin (not recorded which).

This rearrangement joins TRBV29-1 to TRBJ1-4. CDR3 length: 13 residues. CDR1 and CDR2 from the germline V gene are SQVTM and ANQGSEA. The CDR3 reads CSVAKGEDEKLFF.

The chain employs TRBV5-1 and TRBJ1-1. This CDR3 spans 14 amino acids. The germline CDR1 and CDR2 sequences are SGHRS and YFSETQ. The CDR3 is CASSLEGGGTEAFF.

This chain uses TRBV5-1 with TRBJ1-2. Germline CDR1 reads SGHRS; CDR2 reads YFSETQ. CDR3 length equals 14 residues. This CDR3 reads CASSPESDRRGYTF.

V usage is TRBV5-1 and J usage is TRBJ2-7; the D call of TRBD1 rests on TCRdb alone, since no DNA is present to check it. Germline loops: CDR1 SGHRS, CDR2 YFSETQ. The CDR3 runs 15 residues. Here the CDR3 reads CASSRDRTSSYEQYF.

J is TRBJ1-1 and V is TRBV7-2. The germline V gene encodes CDR1 SGHTA and CDR2 FQGNSA. The CDR3 runs 13 residues. Here the CDR3 reads CASSPSRVPEAFF.

J is TRBJ1-1 and V is TRBV2. The CDR3 has 13 amino acids. Germline-derived CDR1 and CDR2 are SNHLY and FYNNEI. The CDR3 reads CASSVFSNTEAFF.

V is TRBV27 and J is TRBJ1-1; TCRdb proposes TRBD1, but this gene call is untestable without DNA. From germline, CDR1 is MNHEY and CDR2 SMNVEV (reference sequence). CDR3 size: 13 residues. The CDR3 protein is CASSTGRNTEAFF.

This chain joins TRBV12-3 or TRBV12-4 and TRBJ2-3. This CDR3 spans 16 amino acids. CDR3 residues: CASSPRDGLYTDTQYF.